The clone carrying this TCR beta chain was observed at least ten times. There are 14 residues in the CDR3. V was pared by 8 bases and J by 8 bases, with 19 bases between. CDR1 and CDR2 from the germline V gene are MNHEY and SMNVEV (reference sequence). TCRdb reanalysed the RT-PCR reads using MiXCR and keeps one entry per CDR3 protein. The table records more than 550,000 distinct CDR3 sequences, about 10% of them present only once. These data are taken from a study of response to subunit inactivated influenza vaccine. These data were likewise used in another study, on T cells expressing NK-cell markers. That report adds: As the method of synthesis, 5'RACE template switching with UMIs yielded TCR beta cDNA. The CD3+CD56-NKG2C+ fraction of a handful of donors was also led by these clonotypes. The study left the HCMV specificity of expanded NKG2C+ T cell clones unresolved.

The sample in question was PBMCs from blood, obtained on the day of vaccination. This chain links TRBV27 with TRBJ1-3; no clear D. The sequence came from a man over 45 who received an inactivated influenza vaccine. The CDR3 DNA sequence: TGTGCCAGCTCCCCTCTGGGCAGCCTTGACACCATATATTTT. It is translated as CASSPLGSLDTIYF.